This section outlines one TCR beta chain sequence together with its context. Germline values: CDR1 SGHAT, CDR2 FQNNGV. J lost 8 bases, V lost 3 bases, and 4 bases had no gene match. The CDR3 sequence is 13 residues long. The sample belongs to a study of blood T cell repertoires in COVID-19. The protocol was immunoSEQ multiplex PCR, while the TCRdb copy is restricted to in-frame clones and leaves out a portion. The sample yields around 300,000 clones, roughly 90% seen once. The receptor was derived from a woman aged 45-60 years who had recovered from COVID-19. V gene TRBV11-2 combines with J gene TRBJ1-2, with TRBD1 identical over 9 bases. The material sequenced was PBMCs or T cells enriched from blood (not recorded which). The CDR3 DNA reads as TGTGCCAGCAGCTTGTGGACAGGGGACGGCTACACCTTC. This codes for CASSLWTGDGYTF.